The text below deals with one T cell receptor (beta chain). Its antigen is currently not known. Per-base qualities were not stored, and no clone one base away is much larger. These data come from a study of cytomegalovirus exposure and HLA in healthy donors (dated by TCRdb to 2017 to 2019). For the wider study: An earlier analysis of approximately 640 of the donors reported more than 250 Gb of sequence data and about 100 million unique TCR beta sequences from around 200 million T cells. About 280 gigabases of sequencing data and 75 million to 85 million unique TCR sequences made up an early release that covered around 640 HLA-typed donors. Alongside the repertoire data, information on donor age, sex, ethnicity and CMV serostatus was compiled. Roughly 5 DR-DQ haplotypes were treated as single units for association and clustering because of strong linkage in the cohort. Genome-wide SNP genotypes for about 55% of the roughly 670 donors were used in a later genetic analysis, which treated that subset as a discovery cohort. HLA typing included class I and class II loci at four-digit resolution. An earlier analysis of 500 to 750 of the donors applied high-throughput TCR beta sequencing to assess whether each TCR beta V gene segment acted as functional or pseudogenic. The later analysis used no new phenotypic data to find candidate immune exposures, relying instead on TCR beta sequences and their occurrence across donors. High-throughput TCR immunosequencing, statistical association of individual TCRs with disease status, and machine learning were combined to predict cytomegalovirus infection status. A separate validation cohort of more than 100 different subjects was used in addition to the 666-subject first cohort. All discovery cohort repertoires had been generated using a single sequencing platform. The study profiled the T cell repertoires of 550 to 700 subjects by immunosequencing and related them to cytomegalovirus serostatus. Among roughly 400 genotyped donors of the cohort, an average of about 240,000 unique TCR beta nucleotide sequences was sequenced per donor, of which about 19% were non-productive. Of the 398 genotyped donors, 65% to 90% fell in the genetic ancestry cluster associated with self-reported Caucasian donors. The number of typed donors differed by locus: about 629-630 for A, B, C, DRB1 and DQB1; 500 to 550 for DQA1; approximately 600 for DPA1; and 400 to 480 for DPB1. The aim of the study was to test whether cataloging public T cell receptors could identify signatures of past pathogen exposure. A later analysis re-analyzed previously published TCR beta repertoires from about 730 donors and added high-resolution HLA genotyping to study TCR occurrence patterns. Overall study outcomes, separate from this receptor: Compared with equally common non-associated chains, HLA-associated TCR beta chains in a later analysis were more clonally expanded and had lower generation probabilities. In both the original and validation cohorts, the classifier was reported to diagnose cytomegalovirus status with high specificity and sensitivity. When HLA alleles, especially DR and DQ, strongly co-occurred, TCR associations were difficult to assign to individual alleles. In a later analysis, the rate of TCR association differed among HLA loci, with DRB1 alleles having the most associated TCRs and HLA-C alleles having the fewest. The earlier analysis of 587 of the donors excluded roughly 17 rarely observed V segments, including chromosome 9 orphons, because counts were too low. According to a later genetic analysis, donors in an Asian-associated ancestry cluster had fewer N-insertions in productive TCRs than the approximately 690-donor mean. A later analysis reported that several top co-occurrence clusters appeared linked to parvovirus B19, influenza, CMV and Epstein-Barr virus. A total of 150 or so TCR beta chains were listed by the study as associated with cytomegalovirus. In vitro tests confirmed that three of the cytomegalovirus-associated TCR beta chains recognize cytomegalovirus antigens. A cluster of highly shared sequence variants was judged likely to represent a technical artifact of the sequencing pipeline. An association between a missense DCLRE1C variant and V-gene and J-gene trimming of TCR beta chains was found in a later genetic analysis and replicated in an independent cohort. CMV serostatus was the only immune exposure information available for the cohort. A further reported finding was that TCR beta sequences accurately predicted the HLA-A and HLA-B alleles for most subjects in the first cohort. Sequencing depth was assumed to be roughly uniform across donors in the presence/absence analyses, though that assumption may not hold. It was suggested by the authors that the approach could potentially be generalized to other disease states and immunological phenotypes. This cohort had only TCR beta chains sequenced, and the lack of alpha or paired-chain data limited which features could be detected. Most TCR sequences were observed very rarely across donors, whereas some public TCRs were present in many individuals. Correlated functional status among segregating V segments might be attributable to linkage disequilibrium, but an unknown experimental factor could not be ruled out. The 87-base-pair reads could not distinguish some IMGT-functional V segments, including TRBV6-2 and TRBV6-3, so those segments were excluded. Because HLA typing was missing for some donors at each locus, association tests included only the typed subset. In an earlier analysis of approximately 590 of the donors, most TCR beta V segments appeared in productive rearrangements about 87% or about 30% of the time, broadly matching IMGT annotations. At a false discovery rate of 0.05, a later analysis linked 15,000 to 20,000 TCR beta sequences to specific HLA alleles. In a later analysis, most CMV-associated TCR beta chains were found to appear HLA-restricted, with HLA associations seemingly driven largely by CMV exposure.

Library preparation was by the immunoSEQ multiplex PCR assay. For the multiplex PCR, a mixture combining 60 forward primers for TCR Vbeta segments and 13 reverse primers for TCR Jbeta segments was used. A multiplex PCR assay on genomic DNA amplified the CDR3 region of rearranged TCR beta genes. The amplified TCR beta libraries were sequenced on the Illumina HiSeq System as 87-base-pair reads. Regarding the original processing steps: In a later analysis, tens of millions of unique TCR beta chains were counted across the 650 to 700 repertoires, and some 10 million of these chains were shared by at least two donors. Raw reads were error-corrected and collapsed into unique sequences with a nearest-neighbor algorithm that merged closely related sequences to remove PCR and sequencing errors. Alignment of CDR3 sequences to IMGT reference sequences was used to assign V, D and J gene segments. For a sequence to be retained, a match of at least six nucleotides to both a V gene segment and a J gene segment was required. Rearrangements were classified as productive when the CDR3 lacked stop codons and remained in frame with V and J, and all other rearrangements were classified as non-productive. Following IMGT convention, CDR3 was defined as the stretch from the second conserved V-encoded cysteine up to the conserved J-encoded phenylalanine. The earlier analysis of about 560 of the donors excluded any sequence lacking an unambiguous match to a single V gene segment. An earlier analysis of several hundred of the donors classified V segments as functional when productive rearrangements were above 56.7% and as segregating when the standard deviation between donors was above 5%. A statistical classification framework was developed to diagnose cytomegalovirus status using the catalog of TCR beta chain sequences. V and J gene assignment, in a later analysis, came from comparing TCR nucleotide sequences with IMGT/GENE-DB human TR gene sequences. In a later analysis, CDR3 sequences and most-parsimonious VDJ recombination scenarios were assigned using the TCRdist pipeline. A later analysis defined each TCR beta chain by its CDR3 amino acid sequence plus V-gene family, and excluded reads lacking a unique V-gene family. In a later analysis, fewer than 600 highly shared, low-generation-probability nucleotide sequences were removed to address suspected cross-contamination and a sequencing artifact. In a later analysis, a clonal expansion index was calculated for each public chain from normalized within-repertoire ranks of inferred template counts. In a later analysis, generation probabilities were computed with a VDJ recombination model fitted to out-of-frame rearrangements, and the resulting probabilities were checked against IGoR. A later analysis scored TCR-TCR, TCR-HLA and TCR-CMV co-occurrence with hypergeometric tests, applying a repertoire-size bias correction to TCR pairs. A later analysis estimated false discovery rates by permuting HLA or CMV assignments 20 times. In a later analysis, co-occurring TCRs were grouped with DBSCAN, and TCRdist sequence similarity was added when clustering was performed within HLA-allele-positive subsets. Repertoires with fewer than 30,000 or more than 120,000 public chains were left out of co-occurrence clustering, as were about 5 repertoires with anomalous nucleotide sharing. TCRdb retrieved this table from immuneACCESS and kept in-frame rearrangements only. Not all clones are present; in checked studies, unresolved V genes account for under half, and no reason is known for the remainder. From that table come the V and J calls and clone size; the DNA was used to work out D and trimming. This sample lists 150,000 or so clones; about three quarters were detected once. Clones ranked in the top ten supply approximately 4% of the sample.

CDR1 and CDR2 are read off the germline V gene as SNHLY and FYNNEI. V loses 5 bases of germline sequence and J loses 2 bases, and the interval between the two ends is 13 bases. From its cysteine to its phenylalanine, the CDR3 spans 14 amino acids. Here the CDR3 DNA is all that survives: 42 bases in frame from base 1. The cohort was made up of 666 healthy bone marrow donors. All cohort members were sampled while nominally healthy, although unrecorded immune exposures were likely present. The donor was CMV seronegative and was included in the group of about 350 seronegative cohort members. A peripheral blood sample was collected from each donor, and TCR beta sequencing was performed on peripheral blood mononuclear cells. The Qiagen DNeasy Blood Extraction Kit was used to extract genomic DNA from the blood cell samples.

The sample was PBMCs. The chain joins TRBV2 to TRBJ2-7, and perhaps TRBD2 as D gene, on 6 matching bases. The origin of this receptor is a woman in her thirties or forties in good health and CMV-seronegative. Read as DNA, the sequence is TGTGCCAGCAGTTTTCAGAGGGAGGCCTACGAGCAGTACTTC. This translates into CASSFQREAYEQYF.